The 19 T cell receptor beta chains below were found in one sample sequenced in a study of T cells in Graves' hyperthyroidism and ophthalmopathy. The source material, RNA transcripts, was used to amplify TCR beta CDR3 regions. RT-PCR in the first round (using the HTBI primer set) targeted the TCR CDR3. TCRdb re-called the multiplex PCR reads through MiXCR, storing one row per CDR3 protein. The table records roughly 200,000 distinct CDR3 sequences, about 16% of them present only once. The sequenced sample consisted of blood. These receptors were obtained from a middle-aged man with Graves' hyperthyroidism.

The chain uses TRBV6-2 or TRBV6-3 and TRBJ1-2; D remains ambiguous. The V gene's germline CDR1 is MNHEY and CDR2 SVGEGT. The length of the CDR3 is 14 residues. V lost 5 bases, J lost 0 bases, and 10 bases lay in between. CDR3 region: CASSTSRPNYGYTF. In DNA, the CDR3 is TGTGCCAGCAGTACCTCGCGTCCTAACTATGGCTACACCTTC.

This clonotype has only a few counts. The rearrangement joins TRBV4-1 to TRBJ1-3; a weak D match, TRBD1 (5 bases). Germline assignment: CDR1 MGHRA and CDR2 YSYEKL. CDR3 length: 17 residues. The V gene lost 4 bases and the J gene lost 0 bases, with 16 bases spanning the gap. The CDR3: CASSPGGIRNSGNTIYF. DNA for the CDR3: TGCGCCAGCAGCCCCGGGGGGATTAGAAACTCTGGAAACACCATATATTTT.

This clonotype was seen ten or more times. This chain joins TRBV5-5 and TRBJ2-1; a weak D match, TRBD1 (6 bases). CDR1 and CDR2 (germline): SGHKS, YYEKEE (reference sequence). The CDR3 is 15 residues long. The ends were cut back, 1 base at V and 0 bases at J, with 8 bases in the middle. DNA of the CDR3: TGTGCCAGCAGCTTGCAAGGGGGCTCCTACAATGAGCAGTTCTTC. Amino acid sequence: CASSLQGGSYNEQFF.

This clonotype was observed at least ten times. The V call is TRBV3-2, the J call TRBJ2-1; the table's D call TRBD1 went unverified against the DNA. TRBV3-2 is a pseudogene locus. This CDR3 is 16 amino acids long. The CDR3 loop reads CASSQPGQGEYNEQFF. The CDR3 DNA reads TGTGCCAGCAGCCAACCGGGACAGGGGGAATACAATGAGCAGTTCTTC.

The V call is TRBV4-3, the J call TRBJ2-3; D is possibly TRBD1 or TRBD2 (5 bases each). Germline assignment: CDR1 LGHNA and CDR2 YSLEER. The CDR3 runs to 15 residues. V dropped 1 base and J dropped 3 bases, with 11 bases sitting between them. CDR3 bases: TGCGCCAGCAGCCAAGGGGGCAGGGAGACAGATACGCAGTATTTT. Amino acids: CASSQGGRETDTQYF.

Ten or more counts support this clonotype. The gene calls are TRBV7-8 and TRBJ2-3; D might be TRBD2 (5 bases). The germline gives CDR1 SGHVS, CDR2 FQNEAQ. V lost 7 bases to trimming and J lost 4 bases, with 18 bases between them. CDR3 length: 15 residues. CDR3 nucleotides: TGTGCCAGCACCCGTAGCGTAACCAGCGCAGATACGCAGTATTTT. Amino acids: CASTRSVTSADTQYF.

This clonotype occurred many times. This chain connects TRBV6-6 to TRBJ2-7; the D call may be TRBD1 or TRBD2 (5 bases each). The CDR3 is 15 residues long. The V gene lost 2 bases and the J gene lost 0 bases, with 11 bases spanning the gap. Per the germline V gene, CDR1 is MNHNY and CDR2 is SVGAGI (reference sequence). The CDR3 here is CASSYAGAGSYEQYF. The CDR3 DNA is TGTGCCAGCAGTTACGCCGGGGCGGGCTCCTACGAGCAGTACTTC.

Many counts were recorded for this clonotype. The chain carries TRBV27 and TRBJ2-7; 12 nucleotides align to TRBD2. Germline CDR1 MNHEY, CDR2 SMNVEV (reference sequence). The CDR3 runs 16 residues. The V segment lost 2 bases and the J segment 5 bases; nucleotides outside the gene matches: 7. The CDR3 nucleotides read TGTGCCAGCAGTTTAGTACTAGCGGGGGGCCAACACGAGCAGTACTTC. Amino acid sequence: CASSLVLAGGQHEQYF.

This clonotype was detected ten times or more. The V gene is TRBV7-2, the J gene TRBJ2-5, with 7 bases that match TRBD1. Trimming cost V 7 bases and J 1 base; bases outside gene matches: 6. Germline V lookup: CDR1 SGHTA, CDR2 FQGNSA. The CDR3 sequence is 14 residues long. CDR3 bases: TGTGCCAGCACCCAGGGGACAGTCCAAGAGACCCAGTACTTC. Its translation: CASTQGTVQETQYF. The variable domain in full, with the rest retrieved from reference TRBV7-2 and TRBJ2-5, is GAGVSQSPSNKVTEKGKDVELRCDPISGHTALYWYRQSLGQGLEFLIYFQGNSAPDKSGLPSDRFSAERTGGSVSTLTIQRTQQEDSAVYLCASTQGTVQETQYFGPGTRLLVL.

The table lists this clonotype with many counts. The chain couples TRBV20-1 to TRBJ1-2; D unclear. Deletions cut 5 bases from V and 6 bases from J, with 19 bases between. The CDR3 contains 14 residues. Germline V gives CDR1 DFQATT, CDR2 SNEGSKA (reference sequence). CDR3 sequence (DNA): TGCAGTGCTCCTCCCAGGCCTCTCTTGGATGGCTACACCTTC. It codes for CSAPPRPLLDGYTF.

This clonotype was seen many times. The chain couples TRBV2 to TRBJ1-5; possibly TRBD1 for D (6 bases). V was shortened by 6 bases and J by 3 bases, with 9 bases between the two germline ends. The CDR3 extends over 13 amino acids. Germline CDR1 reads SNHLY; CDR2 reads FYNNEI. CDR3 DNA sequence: TGTGCCAGCAGACGGGACAACAATCAGCCCCAGCATTTT. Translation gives CASRRDNNQPQHF. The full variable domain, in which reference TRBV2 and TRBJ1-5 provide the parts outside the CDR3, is EPEVTQTPSHQVTQMGQEVILRCVPISNHLYFYWYRQILGQKVEFLVSFYNNEISEKSEIFDDQFSVERPDGSNFTLKIRSTKLEDSAMYFCASRRDNNQPQHFGDGTRLSIL.

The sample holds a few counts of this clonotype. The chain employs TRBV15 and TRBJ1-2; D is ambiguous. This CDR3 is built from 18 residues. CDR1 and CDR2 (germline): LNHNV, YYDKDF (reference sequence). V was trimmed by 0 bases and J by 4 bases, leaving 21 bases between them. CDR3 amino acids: CATSRDLAGSEVRYGYTF. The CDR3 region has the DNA TGTGCCACCAGCAGAGATTTGGCGGGGTCAGAGGTTCGCTATGGCTACACCTTC. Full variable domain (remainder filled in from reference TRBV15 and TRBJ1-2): DAMVIQNPRYQVTQFGKPVTLSCSQTLNHNVMYWYQQKSSQAPKLLFHYYDKDFNNEADTPDNFQSRRPNTSFCFLDIRSPGLGDTAMYLCATSRDLAGSEVRYGYTFGSGTRLTVV.

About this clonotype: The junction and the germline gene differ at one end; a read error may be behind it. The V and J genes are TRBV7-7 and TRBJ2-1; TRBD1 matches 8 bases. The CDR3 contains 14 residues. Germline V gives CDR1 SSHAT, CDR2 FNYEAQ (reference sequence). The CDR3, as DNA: TGTGCTAGCAGCCCCGTTGGACAGGGCAATGAGCAGTTCTTC. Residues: CASSPVGQGNEQFF.

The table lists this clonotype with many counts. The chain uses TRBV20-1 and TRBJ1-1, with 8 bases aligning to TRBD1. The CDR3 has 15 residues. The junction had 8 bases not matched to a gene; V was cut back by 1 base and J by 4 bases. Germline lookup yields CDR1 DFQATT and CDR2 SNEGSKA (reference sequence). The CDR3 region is CSARVFTRGPTEAFF. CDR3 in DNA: TGCAGTGCTAGAGTTTTCACCAGGGGGCCCACTGAAGCTTTCTTT.

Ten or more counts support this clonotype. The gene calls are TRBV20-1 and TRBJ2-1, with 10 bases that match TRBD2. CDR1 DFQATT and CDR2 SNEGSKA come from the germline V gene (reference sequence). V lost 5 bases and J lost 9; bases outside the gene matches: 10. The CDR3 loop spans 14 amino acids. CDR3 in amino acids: CSAFGTSALGEQFF. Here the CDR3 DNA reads TGCAGTGCTTTCGGGACTAGCGCCCTCGGTGAGCAGTTCTTC.

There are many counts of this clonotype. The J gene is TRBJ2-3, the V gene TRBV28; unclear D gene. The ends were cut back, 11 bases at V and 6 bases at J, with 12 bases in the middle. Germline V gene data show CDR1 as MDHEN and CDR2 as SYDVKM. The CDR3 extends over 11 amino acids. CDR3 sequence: CAVRLGDTQYF. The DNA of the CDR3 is TGTGCCGTCAGATTGGGGGATACGCAGTATTTT.

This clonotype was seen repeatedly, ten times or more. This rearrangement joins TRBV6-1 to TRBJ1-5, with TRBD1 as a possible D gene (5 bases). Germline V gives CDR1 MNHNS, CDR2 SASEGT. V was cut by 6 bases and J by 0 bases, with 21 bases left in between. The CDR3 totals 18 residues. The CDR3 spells CASRTLGAGDYSNQPQHF. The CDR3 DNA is TGTGCCAGCAGGACCCTTGGGGCAGGAGACTATAGCAATCAGCCCCAGCATTTT.

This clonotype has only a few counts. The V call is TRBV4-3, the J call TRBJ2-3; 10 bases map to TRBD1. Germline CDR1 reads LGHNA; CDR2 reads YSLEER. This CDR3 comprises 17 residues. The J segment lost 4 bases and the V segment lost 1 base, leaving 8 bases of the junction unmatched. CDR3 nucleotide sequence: TGCGCCAGCAGCCAAGTTCCCCCGGGACAGGGGCCAGATACGCAGTATTTT. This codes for CASSQVPPGQGPDTQYF.

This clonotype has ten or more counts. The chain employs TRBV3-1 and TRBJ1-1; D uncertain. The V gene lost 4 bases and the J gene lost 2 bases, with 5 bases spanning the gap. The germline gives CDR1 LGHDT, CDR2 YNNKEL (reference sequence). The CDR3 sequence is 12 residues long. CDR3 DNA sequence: TGTGCCAGCAGCCGGGGAAACACTGAAGCTTTCTTT. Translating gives CASSRGNTEAFF.